A selection of T cell receptor beta chains follows, all from one sample in a study of cytomegalovirus exposure and HLA in healthy donors. Here immunoSEQ multiplex PCR was the method, and the copy in TCRdb shows in-frame clones only, minus some. Found here are 130,000 or so clones, around 8.5% of them singletons; the top ten hold about 5.5%. Material: PBMCs. The source is a man aged 35 to 55 in good health and CMV-seronegative. Each CDR3 is given with its conserved first and last residue. A D gene is named only where the DNA matches it firmly. Size values are once, few and many counts, or a class for expanded clones, and some rows have none.

D gene	clone size	V gene	J gene	CDR3 protein	CDR3 DNA
TRBD2	few	TRBV4-2	TRBJ2-3	CASSQLAGGPGDTQYF	TGTGCCAGCAGCCAACTTGCGGGGGGGCCGGGAGATACGCAGTATTTT
TRBD1	few	TRBV5-1	TRBJ2-7	CASSFTGQGFYEQYF	TGCGCCAGCAGCTTCACGGGACAGGGGTTTTACGAGCAGTACTTC
TRBD1	-	TRBV29-1	TRBJ1-3	CSARQGSSGNTIYF	TGCAGCGCACGACAGGGCTCCTCTGGAAACACCATATATTTT
TRBD2	-	TRBV7-2	TRBJ2-7	CASSSGRGYEQYF	TGTGCCAGCAGCTCCGGGAGGGGCTACGAGCAGTACTTC
-	-	TRBV5-6	TRBJ2-7	CASSTYRLVYEQYF	TGTGCCAGCAGCACCTATCGACTAGTCTACGAGCAGTACTTC
TRBD1	few	TRBV4-2	TRBJ2-3	CASSRYRDREDTQYF	TGTGCCAGCAGCCGTTACCGGGACAGGGAGGATACGCAGTATTTT
-	few	TRBV5-1	TRBJ1-5	CASSLGGPNQPQHF	TGCGCCAGCAGCTTGGGTGGGCCCAATCAGCCCCAGCATTTT
-	few	TRBV7-9	TRBJ2-5	CASSLEGNGEETQYF	TGTGCCAGCAGCTTAGAGGGGAACGGCGAAGAGACCCAGTACTTC
-	-	TRBV6-5	TRBJ1-2	CASRPGGYGYTF	TGTGCCAGCAGGCCCGGCGGCTATGGCTACACCTTC
TRBD2	-	TRBV7-2	TRBJ2-5	CASSSLGLAETQYF	TGTGCCAGCAGCTCTTTAGGACTAGCCGAGACCCAGTACTTC
TRBD2	-	TRBV19	TRBJ2-3	CASTLAGDSTDTQYF	TGTGCCAGTACCCTAGCGGGGGACTCCACAGATACGCAGTATTTT
-	-	TRBV11-2	TRBJ2-5	CASSLDRGVQETQYF	TGTGCCAGCAGCTTAGATCGGGGAGTCCAAGAGACCCAGTACTTC
-	few	TRBV5-4	TRBJ2-2	CASSFQLGTGELFF	TGTGCCAGCAGCTTCCAACTAGGGACCGGGGAGCTGTTTTTT
-	-	TRBV27	TRBJ1-2	CASSFLAGSPGGYTF	TGTGCCAGCAGTTTTCTCGCCGGGAGCCCAGGTGGCTACACCTTC
-	few	TRBV4-2	TRBJ1-3	CASSRTGRNTIYF	TGTGCCAGCAGCCGAACAGGGAGAAACACCATATATTTT
TRBD1	-	TRBV10-2	TRBJ2-7	CASTAGGEQYF	TGCGCCAGCACCGCAGGGGGCGAGCAGTACTTC
-	few	TRBV4-1	TRBJ1-3	CASSQEGAGAGNTIYF	TGCGCCAGCAGCCAAGAGGGGGCAGGGGCTGGAAACACCATATATTTT
TRBD2	-	TRBV6-6	TRBJ2-5	CASKRGLAGEETQYF	TGTGCCAGCAAACGAGGACTAGCGGGGGAAGAGACCCAGTACTTC
-	-	TRBV7-2	TRBJ2-1	CASSLGESSYNEQFF	TGTGCCAGCAGTCTCGGTGAGAGCTCCTACAATGAGCAGTTCTTC
-	few	TRBV7-9	TRBJ2-3	CAGDGLTDTQYF	TGTGCCGGAGACGGTCTCACAGATACGCAGTATTTT
-	few	TRBV19	TRBJ1-2	CASSINRGVGIYTF	TGTGCCAGTAGTATCAATAGGGGCGTCGGAATCTACACCTTC
TRBD2	few	TRBV7-6	TRBJ2-3	CASSLAAGSGVRNTQYF	TGTGCCAGCAGCTTAGCTGCCGGTAGCGGGGTGAGGAATACGCAGTATTTT
TRBD1	-	TRBV6-5	TRBJ2-5	CASSYWTGGTQYF	TGTGCCAGCAGTTATTGGACAGGCGGAACCCAGTACTTC
-	-	TRBV7-9	TRBJ2-7	CASSEGQSSSEQYF	TGTGCCAGCAGCGAAGGACAGTCTTCGAGCGAGCAGTACTTC
TRBD2	few	TRBV5-1	TRBJ2-5	CASSPEAGGQETQYF	TGCGCCAGCAGCCCGGAAGCGGGGGGGCAAGAGACCCAGTACTTC
TRBD1	-	TRBV27	TRBJ1-1	CASSIQGSTEAFF	TGTGCCAGCAGTATACAGGGGTCCACTGAAGCTTTCTTT
-	-	TRBV9	TRBJ1-1	CASSQNGLNTEAFF	TGTGCCAGCAGCCAGAATGGGCTGAACACTGAAGCTTTCTTT
-	-	TRBV28	TRBJ1-5	CASSLQAPLQPQHF	TGTGCCAGCAGTTTACAGGCACCACTTCAGCCCCAGCATTTT
TRBD2	few	TRBV5-4	TRBJ2-3	CASTGTSSTDTQYF	TGTGCCAGTACCGGGACTAGTAGCACAGATACGCAGTATTTT
TRBD1	few	TRBV7-8	TRBJ2-1	CASLPDRTYNEQFF	TGTGCCAGTTTACCGGACAGGACTTACAATGAGCAGTTCTTC
TRBD2	-	TRBV5-4	TRBJ2-1	CASSQAGGPDNEQFF	TGTGCCAGCAGCCAAGCGGGGGGGCCGGACAATGAGCAGTTCTTC
TRBD1	few	TRBV4-3	TRBJ1-2	CASSRTGTGDGYTF	TGCGCCAGCAGCCGGACCGGGACAGGGGATGGCTACACCTTC
-	few	TRBV2	TRBJ2-5	CASETRQETQYF	TGTGCCAGTGAGACTCGACAAGAGACCCAGTACTTC
TRBD2	once	TRBV6-5	TRBJ2-1	CASSYVGGVSEQFF	TGTGCCAGCAGTTACGTCGGGGGGGTCTCTGAGCAGTTCTTC
TRBD1	-	TRBV2	TRBJ2-2	CASSWDRGPGGELFF	TGTGCCAGCAGCTGGGACAGGGGGCCTGGCGGGGAGCTGTTTTTT
-	few	TRBV11-2	TRBJ1-3	CASSAGQFSGNTIYF	TGTGCCAGCAGCGCAGGACAGTTCTCTGGAAACACCATATATTTT
-	few	TRBV7-2	TRBJ1-6	CASSLEGGADSPLHF	TGTGCCAGCAGCTTAGAGGGGGGGGCAGATTCACCCCTCCACTTT
TRBD1	-	TRBV2	TRBJ1-2	CASSEPQGGYTF	TGTGCCAGCAGTGAACCACAGGGGGGCTACACCTTC
-	-	TRBV9	TRBJ2-3	CASSPQGYSTDTQYF	TGTGCCAGCAGTCCCCAGGGGTATAGCACAGATACGCAGTATTTT
TRBD2	few	TRBV7-2	TRBJ2-3	CASSFGGGGTDTQYF	TGTGCCAGCAGCTTTGGCGGGGGAGGCACAGATACGCAGTATTTT
-	-	TRBV5-6	TRBJ2-1	CASSLVTRDYNEQFF	TGTGCCAGCAGCTTGGTCACCAGGGACTACAATGAGCAGTTCTTC
TRBD1	-	TRBV5-1	TRBJ1-2	CANSSDRVRGGYTF	TGCGCCAACAGCTCGGACAGGGTCCGGGGGGGCTACACCTTC
-	few	TRBV5-1	TRBJ2-6	CASSWGVGDSGANVLTF	TGCGCCAGCAGCTGGGGGGTCGGTGACTCTGGGGCCAACGTCCTGACTTTC
TRBD2	few	TRBV29-1	TRBJ2-2	CSVEGDASSGLAFTGELFF	TGCAGCGTTGAAGGGGATGCTTCGTCGGGACTAGCATTCACCGGGGAGCTGTTTTTT
TRBD1	-	TRBV19	TRBJ2-7	CASSILGTGTYEQYF	TGTGCCAGTAGTATTTTGGGGACAGGGACTTACGAGCAGTACTTC
-	-	TRBV28	TRBJ1-5	CASRSTGNQPQHF	TGTGCCAGCAGGAGCACCGGCAATCAGCCCCAGCATTTT
-	few	TRBV2	TRBJ1-1	CASTELGGGKNTEAFF	TGTGCCAGCACCGAACTTGGGGGAGGGAAGAACACTGAAGCTTTCTTT
TRBD1	few	TRBV18	TRBJ1-4	CASSLYRGPNEKLFF	TGTGCCAGCTCACTCTACAGGGGACCCAATGAAAAACTGTTTTTT
TRBD1	few	TRBV30	TRBJ1-6	CAWSSGTGSSPLHF	TGTGCCTGGAGCTCCGGGACAGGGAGTTCACCCCTCCACTTT
TRBD1	few	TRBV2	TRBJ2-3	CASSTTGGVTDTQYF	TGTGCCAGCAGTACCACAGGGGGCGTAACAGATACGCAGTATTTT